This TCR beta chain was observed in a study of T cells in Graves' hyperthyroidism and ophthalmopathy. About the study: Blood was drawn when the patient was first diagnosed and still untreated.

In its sample, this clonotype was seen once. Its matching antigen is unknown. It was RNA transcripts that yielded the amplified TCR beta CDR3 regions. An initial round of RT-PCR targeting the TCR CDR3 relied on the HTBI primer set. Each CDR3 protein is one row after TCRdb ran MiXCR on the multiplex PCR reads. The table has under 400,000 distinct CDR3 sequences, 13% seen once. General study findings and limits: Appearing also in blood were most of the thyroid clonotypes expanded above 0.001.

Fresh 10 ml peripheral blood yielded PBMCs. This clonotype originated in a young woman with Graves' hyperthyroidism. Material: blood.

The CDR3 sequence: CASRSLNPGQGPNTEAFF. The CDR3 DNA sequence: TGTGCCAGCAGATCGCTCAATCCGGGACAGGGGCCCAACACTGAAGCTTTCTTT. The chain carries TRBV28 and TRBJ1-1, with 10 bases fitting TRBD1. Germline V gene data show CDR1 as MDHEN and CDR2 as SYDVKM. The junction had 15 bases not matched to a gene; V was cut back by 6 bases and J by 2 bases. This CDR3 spans 18 amino acids.